The rows below give T cell receptor beta chains drawn from one sample of a study of blood T cell repertoires in COVID-19. Profiling relied on immunoSEQ multiplex PCR, and the TCRdb table lists in-frame clones only, not all of them. This table has some 160,000 clones, approximately 83% appearing once. Sequencing was performed on peripheral blood. The source is a man in his 70s with active or convalescent COVID-19. The CDR3 runs from the conserved cysteine through the conserved F or W. The order of the fields is D gene, V gene, clone size, CDR3 protein. A D gene is named only where the DNA matches it firmly. The size of a clone is reported for some rows only, either as once, few or many, or as a class for expanded clones.

>TRBD1|TRBV27|once
CASSLRGQGVGGYTF
>TRBD2|TRBV24-1|NA
CATSGRAGGNNEQFF
>TRBD2|TRBV11-2|NA
CASSLAGGGTDTQYF
>NA|TRBV6-6|NA
CASRGTLGDTEAFF
>NA|TRBV11-2|NA
CASSLVIGLGETQYF
>NA|TRBV19|NA
CASKDRGARATNEKLFF
>TRBD2|TRBV29-1|NA
CSVARLGTSPNNEQFF
>NA|TRBV2|NA
CASKTAFPGNTIYF
>NA|TRBV7-9|NA
CASSGGDSTDTQYF
>NA|TRBV28|NA
CASMRVSVDGYTF
>TRBD1|TRBV27|NA
CASSLRTGLNSPLHF
>TRBD1|TRBV19|NA
CASTDRGFQPQHF
>NA|TRBV7-8|NA
CASSQRSDSYEQYF